What follows are 32 T cell receptor beta chains derived from one specimen sequenced in a study of cytomegalovirus exposure and HLA in healthy donors. Both 60 Vbeta primers and 13 Jbeta primers went into the PCR. Method: immunoSEQ multiplex PCR; TCRdb's copy keeps in-frame clones and lacks some. The sample holds fewer than 90,000 clones; roughly three quarters are singletons and the top ten take 1.2% to 1.5%. The sequenced sample was PBMCs. The receptors shown here come from a male donor in good health and CMV-seronegative.

The CDR3 DNA reads as TGTGCCAGCTCACCAATTACCGGGTCTAATGAAAAACTGTTTTTT. Residues: CASSPITGSNEKLFF. This chain connects TRBV18 to TRBJ1-4, with unresolved D. V lost 2 bases and J lost 3, with 10 bases in between. The CDR3 spans 15 residues. From germline, CDR1 is KGHSH and CDR2 LQKENI.

This chain connects TRBV30 to TRBJ1-5; possibly TRBD1 for D (6 bases). Trimming cost V 0 bases and J 5 bases, with 11 bases left between them. The germline gives CDR1 GTSNPN, CDR2 SVGIG (reference sequence). The CDR3 consists of 14 residues. CDR3 loop: CAWSVDSIYQPQHF. CDR3 nucleotide sequence: TGTGCCTGGAGTGTGGACAGCATCTATCAGCCCCAGCATTTT.

The chain has TRBV19 and TRBJ1-4; 9 nucleotides agree with TRBD1. This CDR3 region has 16 residues. Germline CDR1 and CDR2: LNHDA and SQIVND (reference sequence). The V segment lost 7 bases and the J segment 6 bases; nucleotides outside the gene matches: 12. In nucleotides, the CDR3 is TGTGCCAGTACCCTTGGGTGGGGGACAGGGCATGAAAAACTGTTTTTT. Translation: CASTLGWGTGHEKLFF.

The chain has TRBV7-9 and TRBJ1-1; possible D gene TRBD1, 5 bases. The germline V gene encodes CDR1 SEHNR and CDR2 FQNEAQ (reference sequence). The CDR3 spans 12 residues. Trimming stripped 6 bases from V and 5 bases from J, with 10 bases between. In DNA, the CDR3 is TGTGCCAGCAGTTGGGGGGGAACTGAAGCTTTCTTT. Protein sequence: CASSWGGTEAFF. The variable domain in full, with the rest retrieved from reference TRBV7-9 and TRBJ1-1, is DTGVSQNPRHKITKRGQNVTFRCDPISEHNRLYWYRQTLGQGPEFLTYFQNEAQLEKSRLLSDRFSAERPKGSFSTLEIQRTEQGDSAMYLCASSWGGTEAFFGQGTRLTVV.

The V gene is TRBV6-5, the J gene TRBJ2-5, with D possibly TRBD2 on 5 matching bases. The better agreement between TRBJ2-7 and the DNA end casts doubt on the J call. The V gene's germline CDR1 is MNHEY and CDR2 SVGAGI. The CDR3 runs 13 residues. The CDR3 DNA reads TGTGCCAGCAGTTATTACGAGGGTGGCGAGCAGTACTTC. This gives the protein CASSYYEGGEQYF.

This CDR3 is CASSQPGAGARETQYF. The CDR3 DNA follows: TGTGCCAGCAGTCAACCCGGAGCGGGAGCTCGAGAGACCCAGTACTTC. This sequence joins TRBV7-2 and TRBJ2-5, with 8 bases matching TRBD2. V lost 6 bases, J lost 4 bases, and 13 bases stayed unmatched. CDR3 length: 16 residues. Germline V gene sequence: CDR1 SGHTA, CDR2 FQGNSA.

V and J are TRBV7-2 and TRBJ2-1, with D hard to call. Trimming stripped 4 bases from V and 4 bases from J, with 8 bases between. CDR1 and CDR2 (germline): SGHTA, FQGNSA. The CDR3 loop spans 13 amino acids. CDR3 coding DNA: TGTGCCAGCAGCTCCCCACTATACAATGAGCAGTTCTTC. Translation gives CASSSPLYNEQFF.

V and J are TRBV14 and TRBJ1-1; maybe TRBD1 (6 bases). The CDR3 runs 16 residues. The V gene lost 0 bases and the J gene lost 5 bases, with 16 bases spanning the gap. CDR1 and CDR2 (germline): SGHDN, FVKESK. The CDR3 nucleotides are TGTGCCAGCAGCCAAGATCTAGGGCAGGGGAAAACTGAAGCTTTCTTT. It specifies CASSQDLGQGKTEAFF.

The chain combines TRBV11-3 with TRBJ1-1; D is unresolved. The CDR3 totals 13 residues. Trimming left V 5 bases short and J 1 base short, with 8 bases between. Per the germline V gene, CDR1 is SGHNT and CDR2 is YENEEA. In DNA form, the CDR3 reads TGTGCCAGCAGCCCCAGAAGGAACACTGAAGCTTTCTTT. Translating gives CASSPRRNTEAFF.

V is TRBV5-1 and J is TRBJ2-7; weak D call: TRBD1 (5 bases). The germline gives CDR1 SGHRS, CDR2 YFSETQ. CDR3 size: 12 residues. Trimming pared 2 bases from V and 2 bases from J, leaving 5 bases between. CDR3 in amino acids: CASSLGAYEQYF. In DNA, the CDR3 is TGCGCCAGCAGCTTAGGGGCCTACGAGCAGTACTTC.

The CDR3 here is CASSYDRGHNEQYF. The CDR3 DNA reads TGTGCCAGCAGTTATGACAGGGGGCATAACGAGCAGTACTTC. The chain couples TRBV7-2 to TRBJ2-7, with 10 bases fitting TRBD1. Germline CDR1 and CDR2: SGHTA and FQGNSA. V dropped 6 bases and J dropped 5; count of bases not matched to a gene: 7. The CDR3 runs 14 residues.

The V call is TRBV30, the J call TRBJ2-6; the D gene is possibly TRBD2 (5 bases). CDR1 is GTSNPN, CDR2 SVGIG, per germline (reference sequence). This CDR3 region has 15 residues. Trimming pared 4 bases from V and 2 bases from J, leaving 12 bases between. CDR3 coding DNA: TGTGCCTGGACGGGGTTTACAGCTGGGGCCAACGTCCTGACTTTC. Protein product: CAWTGFTAGANVLTF.

This clone has a single count. The genes are TRBV29-1 and TRBJ1-1, with 8 positions matching TRBD1. V trimming: 5 bases; J trimming: 6 bases; junction bases outside the gene matches: 8. CDR1 is SQVTM and CDR2 is ANQGSEA in the germline V gene. This CDR3 contains 13 residues. CDR3 sequence: CSVSTGATAEAFF. CDR3 in DNA: TGCAGCGTTTCGACAGGGGCGACCGCTGAAGCTTTCTTT. The full variable domain, completed using reference TRBV29-1 and TRBJ1-1, is SAVISQKPSRDICQRGTSLTIQCQVDSQVTMMFWYRQQPGQSLTLIATANQGSEATYESGFVIDKFPISRPNLTFSTLTVSNMSPEDSSIYLCSVSTGATAEAFFGQGTRLTVV.

The chain is built from TRBV28 and TRBJ1-2; D is possibly TRBD1 (6 bases). Trimming took off 3 bases at V and 8 bases at J, with 13 bases between the two ends. The germline V gene encodes CDR1 MDHEN and CDR2 SYDVKM. This CDR3 comprises 13 residues. Here the CDR3 reads CASSFWAGEGYTF. The CDR3 nucleotides read TGTGCCAGCAGTTTCTGGGCAGGGGAGGGCTACACCTTC.

The chain recombines TRBV4-3 with TRBJ2-1; 9 bases match TRBD1. In germline, CDR1 is LGHNA, CDR2 YSLEER. Trimming at V came to 0 bases and at J to 7 bases, leaving 10 bases not matched to a gene. This CDR3 has 17 amino acids. The CDR3 bases are TGCGCCAGCAGCCAAGAGTTTAGGGGGACAGGGACGAATGAGCAGTTCTTC. Translating gives CASSQEFRGTGTNEQFF.

The J gene is TRBJ1-2, the V gene TRBV6-5, with a tentative D call TRBD1 (5 bases). The ends were cut back, 8 bases at V and 4 bases at J, with 20 bases in the middle. CDR1 is MNHEY, CDR2 SVGAGI, per germline. The CDR3 has 15 residues. The CDR3 is CASALVKGSSYGYTF. CDR3 coding DNA: TGTGCCAGCGCCCTGGTAAAGGGGTCATCCTATGGCTACACCTTC.

The chain uses TRBV28 and TRBJ2-1; tentative D call: TRBD2 (6 bases). The V gene lost 9 bases and the J gene lost 10 bases, with 19 bases spanning the gap. The CDR3 runs 13 residues. Per germline, CDR1 MDHEN and CDR2 SYDVKM. Written as DNA, the CDR3 is TGTGCCAGTAATAGCGGCACCTGGTGGGAGCAGTTCTTC. Encoded protein: CASNSGTWWEQFF.

The rearrangement joins TRBV10-2 to TRBJ2-3; the match to TRBD2 covers 8 bases. The V segment lost 2 bases and the J segment 2 bases; nucleotides outside the gene matches: 9. Germline CDR1 is WSHSY and CDR2 is SAAADI. CDR3 length: 17 residues. The DNA of the CDR3 is TGCGCCAGCAGTGAGCGGTCAAGCGGGAGAATCACAGATACGCAGTATTTT. The encoded protein is CASSERSSGRITDTQYF.

The rearrangement uses TRBV7-2 and TRBJ2-3; D unresolved. The CDR3 covers 13 residues. V gave up 5 bases and J gave up 4 bases, with 10 bases separating them. CDR1 and CDR2 (germline): SGHTA, FQGNSA. The CDR3 loop is CASSTAFPDTQYF. In nucleotides, the CDR3 is TGTGCCAGCAGCACTGCATTCCCAGATACGCAGTATTTT.

The chain combines TRBV2 with TRBJ1-3; possibly TRBD1 for D (5 bases). The CDR3 extends over 17 amino acids. Trimming took 7 bases from V and 4 from J, leaving 23 bases between them. Germline lookup yields CDR1 SNHLY and CDR2 FYNNEI. The CDR3 DNA is TGTGCCAGCATTCCCAGGGTTCTAAGATCGTCCGGAAACACCATATATTTT. Translated: CASIPRVLRSSGNTIYF. The variable domain in full, completed from reference TRBV2 and TRBJ1-3, reads EPEVTQTPSHQVTQMGQEVILRCVPISNHLYFYWYRQILGQKVEFLVSFYNNEISEKSEIFDDQFSVERPDGSNFTLKIRSTKLEDSAMYFCASIPRVLRSSGNTIYFGEGSWLTVV.

The count of this clone is one. The chain employs TRBV18 and TRBJ1-1; TRBD1 agrees at 12 bases. The CDR3 contains 15 residues. The V segment lost 3 bases and the J segment 7 bases; nucleotides outside the gene matches: 6. Germline V gene data show CDR1 as KGHSH and CDR2 as LQKENI. CDR3 in DNA: TGTGCCAGCTCACCGGGACAGGGGGCGATGTTTGAAGCTTTCTTT. Amino acid sequence: CASSPGQGAMFEAFF.

This clone occurred a few times. V usage is TRBV27 and J usage is TRBJ2-1, with D perhaps matching TRBD2 (5 bases). CDR1 and CDR2 from the germline V gene are MNHEY and SMNVEV (reference sequence). V was cut by 7 bases and J by 0 bases, with 22 bases left in between. The CDR3 contains 18 residues. The CDR3 here is CASIPIFGIQSSYNEQFF. CDR3 sequence (DNA): TGTGCCAGCATCCCCATTTTCGGGATCCAATCCTCCTACAATGAGCAGTTCTTC.

The genes are TRBV5-6 and TRBJ1-3; D possibly corresponds to TRBD1 (6 bases). Germline CDR1 reads SGHDT; CDR2 reads YYEEEE. The CDR3 consists of 15 residues. V dropped 2 bases and J dropped 4 bases, with 13 bases sitting between them. CDR3 in amino acids: CASSFLSTGGNTIYF. DNA for the CDR3: TGTGCCAGCAGCTTCCTGTCTACAGGGGGAAACACCATATATTTT.

This clone was seen only a few times. The chain recombines TRBV19 with TRBJ1-5, with 7 bases that match TRBD1. After removal of 3 bases from V and 6 bases from J, the junction contained 2 bases not matched to a gene. The CDR3 has 13 amino acids. CDR1 LNHDA and CDR2 SQIVND come from the germline V gene (reference sequence). This chain's CDR3 is CASSMDRSQPQHF. The CDR3 bases are TGTGCCAGTAGTATGGACAGGTCTCAGCCCCAGCATTTT.

The CDR3 is CASSILLNERAQHF. The CDR3 DNA reads as TGTGCCAGTAGTATCCTACTCAATGAGAGGGCCCAGCATTTT. The rearrangement joins TRBV19 to TRBJ1-5; D call uncertain. This CDR3 contains 14 residues. Germline V gene sequence: CDR1 LNHDA, CDR2 SQIVND (reference sequence). V lost 3 bases, J lost 11 bases, and 17 bases lay in between.

The chain joins TRBV15 to TRBJ2-1; 7 nucleotides match TRBD2. The trim removed 5 bases at V and 0 bases at J, leaving 7 bases unmatched. Per germline, CDR1 LNHNV and CDR2 YYDKDF (reference sequence). The CDR3 covers 16 residues. This CDR3 reads CATSPGGVFSYNEQFF. CDR3 nucleotides: TGTGCCACCAGCCCTGGGGGGGTCTTCTCCTACAATGAGCAGTTCTTC. The full variable domain, rest sourced from reference TRBV15 and TRBJ2-1, is DAMVIQNPRYQVTQFGKPVTLSCSQTLNHNVMYWYQQKSSQAPKLLFHYYDKDFNNEADTPDNFQSRRPNTSFCFLDIRSPGLGDTAMYLCATSPGGVFSYNEQFFGPGTRLTVL.

V is TRBV6-4 and J is TRBJ1-3; 10 bases map to TRBD1. The J segment lost 3 bases and the V segment lost 7 bases, leaving 18 bases of the junction unmatched. Germline CDR1 reads MRHNA; CDR2 reads SNTAGT. This CDR3 is 19 amino acids long. The CDR3 DNA follows: TGTGCCAGCACCAGAGAAGACCGACAGGGGGCCCTATGTGGAAACACCATATATTTT. Its translation is CASTREDRQGALCGNTIYF.

The rearrangement joins TRBV10-3 to TRBJ2-3, with 12 bases aligning to TRBD1. Germline CDR1 reads ENHRY; CDR2 reads SYGVKD. The CDR3 has 22 residues. The ends lost 6 bases at V and 7 bases at J; junction bases unmatched: 29. CDR3 amino acids: CAIRAGTGGLAGGPEPMNTQYF. The CDR3 bases are TGTGCCATCAGGGCCGGGACAGGGGGCTTAGCGGGGGGACCGGAGCCGATGAATACGCAGTATTTT.

The chain joins TRBV6-1 to TRBJ1-1; D is ambiguous. The V gene's germline CDR1 is MNHNS and CDR2 SASEGT. The CDR3 has 13 amino acids. V shed 2 bases and J shed 0 bases, with 4 bases lying between them. The CDR3 loop reads CASSEIMNTEAFF. The CDR3 coding sequence is TGTGCCAGCAGTGAAATCATGAACACTGAAGCTTTCTTT.

V is TRBV28 and J is TRBJ1-2; the match to TRBD1 covers 9 bases. V shed 6 bases and J 8 bases; nucleotides not matched to a gene: 7. The CDR3 covers 13 residues. Germline lookup yields CDR1 MDHEN and CDR2 SYDVKM. CDR3 sequence reads: CASRPGTGRGYTF. The CDR3 bases are TGTGCCAGCAGACCCGGGACAGGGCGGGGCTACACCTTC.

The chain combines TRBV7-2 with TRBJ2-2; perhaps TRBD2 as D (5 bases). Deletions cut 1 base from V and 2 bases from J, with 8 bases between. The V gene's germline CDR1 is SGHTA and CDR2 FQGNSA. The CDR3 is 15 residues long. CDR3 in DNA: TGTGCCAGCAGCTTAGTCGGGGTAAACACCGGGGAGCTGTTTTTT. Translation: CASSLVGVNTGELFF.

The V gene is TRBV9, the J gene TRBJ2-3, with 15 bases identical to TRBD2. Unmatched junction bases numbered 4, after V lost 3 bases and J lost 5 bases. This CDR3 spans 16 amino acids. Germline-derived CDR1 and CDR2 are SGDLS and YYNGEE. The CDR3 protein is CASSGGLAGGVDTQYF. The CDR3 DNA reads as TGTGCCAGCAGCGGAGGACTAGCGGGAGGGGTAGATACGCAGTATTTT.